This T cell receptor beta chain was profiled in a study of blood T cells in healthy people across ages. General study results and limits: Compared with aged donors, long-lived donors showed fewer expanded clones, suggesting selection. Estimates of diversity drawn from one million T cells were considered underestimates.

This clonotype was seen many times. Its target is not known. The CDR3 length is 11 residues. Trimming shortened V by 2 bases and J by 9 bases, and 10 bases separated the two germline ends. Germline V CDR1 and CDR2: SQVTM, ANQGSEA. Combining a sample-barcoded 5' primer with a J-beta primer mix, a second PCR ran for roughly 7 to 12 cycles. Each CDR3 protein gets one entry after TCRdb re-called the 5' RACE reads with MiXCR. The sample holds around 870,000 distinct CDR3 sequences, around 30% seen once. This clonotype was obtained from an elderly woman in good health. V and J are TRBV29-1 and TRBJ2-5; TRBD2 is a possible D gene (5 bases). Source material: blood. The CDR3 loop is CSVERTGAQYF. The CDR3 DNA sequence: TGCAGCGTTGAACGCACCGGGGCCCAGTACTTC.